The entry that follows covers one T cell receptor beta chain sequence. The antigen remains undetermined. 13 Jbeta primers and 60 Vbeta primers were used for the PCR. The data were produced by immunoSEQ multiplex PCR, yet TCRdb's version contains in-frame clones alone and is incomplete. The data show around 150,000 clones, with under 90% seen just once and approximately 4.8% held by the top ten. This specimen comes from a study of cytomegalovirus exposure and HLA in healthy donors. For the study at large: Some 180 million T cells yielded 117 million unique TCR beta sequences in earlier analysis.

From germline, CDR1 is LNHDA and CDR2 SQIVND (reference sequence). V shed 6 bases and J shed 5 bases, with 16 bases lying between them. The CDR3 spans 15 residues. Study-level findings and limits: Across HLA loci, a later analysis found differing TCR association rates, with DRB1 most and HLA-C fewest. TCR beta sequences reportedly predicted the HLA-A and HLA-B alleles of most subjects accurately.

Though probably carrying unrecorded immune exposures, donors were nominally healthy at sampling. Sequenced sample: PBMCs. The clonotype originates from a man in his thirties or forties in good health and CMV-seronegative. The chain has TRBV19 and TRBJ2-2; maybe TRBD1 (6 bases). CDR3 sequence: CASSPDRRHTGELFF. CDR3 in DNA: TGTGCCAGTAGCCCCGACAGGAGGCATACCGGGGAGCTGTTTTTT.